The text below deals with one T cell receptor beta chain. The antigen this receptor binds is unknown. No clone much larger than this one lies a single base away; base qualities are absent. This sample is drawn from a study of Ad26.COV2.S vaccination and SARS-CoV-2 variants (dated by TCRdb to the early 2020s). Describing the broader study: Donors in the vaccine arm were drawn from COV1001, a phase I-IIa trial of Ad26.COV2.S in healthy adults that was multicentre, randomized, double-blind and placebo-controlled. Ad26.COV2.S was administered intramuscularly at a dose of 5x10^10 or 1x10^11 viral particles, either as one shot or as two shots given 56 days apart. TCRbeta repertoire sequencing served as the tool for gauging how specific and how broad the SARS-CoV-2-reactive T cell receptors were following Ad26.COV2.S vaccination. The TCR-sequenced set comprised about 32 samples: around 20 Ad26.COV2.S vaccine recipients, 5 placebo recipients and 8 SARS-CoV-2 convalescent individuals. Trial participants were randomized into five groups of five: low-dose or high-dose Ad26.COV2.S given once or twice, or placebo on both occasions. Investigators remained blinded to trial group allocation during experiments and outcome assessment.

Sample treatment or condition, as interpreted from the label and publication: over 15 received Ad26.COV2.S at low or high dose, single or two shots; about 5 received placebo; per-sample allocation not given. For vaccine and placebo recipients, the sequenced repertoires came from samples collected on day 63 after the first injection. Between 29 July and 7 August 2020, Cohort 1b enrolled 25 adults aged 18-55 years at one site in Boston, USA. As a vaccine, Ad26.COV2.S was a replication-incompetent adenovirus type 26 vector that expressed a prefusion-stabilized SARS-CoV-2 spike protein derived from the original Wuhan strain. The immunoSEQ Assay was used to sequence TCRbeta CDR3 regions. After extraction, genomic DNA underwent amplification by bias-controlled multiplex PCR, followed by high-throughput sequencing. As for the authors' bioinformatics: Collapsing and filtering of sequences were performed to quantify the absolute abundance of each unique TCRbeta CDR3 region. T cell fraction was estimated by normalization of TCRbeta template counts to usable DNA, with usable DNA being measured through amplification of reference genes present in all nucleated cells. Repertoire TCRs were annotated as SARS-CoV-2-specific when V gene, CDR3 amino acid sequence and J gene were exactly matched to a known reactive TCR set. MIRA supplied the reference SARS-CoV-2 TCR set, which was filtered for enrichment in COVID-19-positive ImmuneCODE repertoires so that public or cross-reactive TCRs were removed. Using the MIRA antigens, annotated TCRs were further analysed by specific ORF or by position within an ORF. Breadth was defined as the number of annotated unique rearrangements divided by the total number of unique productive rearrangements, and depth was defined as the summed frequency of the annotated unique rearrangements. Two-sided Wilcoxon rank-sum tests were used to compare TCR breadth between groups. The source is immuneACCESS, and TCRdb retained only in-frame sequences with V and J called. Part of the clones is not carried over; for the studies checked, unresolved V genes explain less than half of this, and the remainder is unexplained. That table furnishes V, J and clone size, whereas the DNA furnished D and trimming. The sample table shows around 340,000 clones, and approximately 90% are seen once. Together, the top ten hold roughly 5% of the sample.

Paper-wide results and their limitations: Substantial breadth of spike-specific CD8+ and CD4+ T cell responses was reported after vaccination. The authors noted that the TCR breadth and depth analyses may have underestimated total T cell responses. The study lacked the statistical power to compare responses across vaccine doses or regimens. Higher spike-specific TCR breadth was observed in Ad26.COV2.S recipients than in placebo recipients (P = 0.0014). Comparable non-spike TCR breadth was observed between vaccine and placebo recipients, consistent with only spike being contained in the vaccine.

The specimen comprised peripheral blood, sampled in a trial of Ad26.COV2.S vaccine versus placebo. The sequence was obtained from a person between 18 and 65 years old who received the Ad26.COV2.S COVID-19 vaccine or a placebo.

The DNA is TGCAGCTTCCAAGAAAGGCCAGGACAGCCCCAGCATTTT. It is translated as CSFQERPGQPQHF. Here the chain combines TRBV29-1 and TRBJ1-5; confidence is insufficient to name the D gene. A distance of 18 bases separates the germline ends of V and J, which lose 8 bases and 7 bases respectively. CDR1 is given as SQVTM and CDR2 as ANQGSEA, both from the germline V gene. The CDR3 contains 13 residues, cysteine and phenylalanine counted. Of the read, only the CDR3 DNA is kept; its 39 bases are in frame from base 1. Joined to the reference TRBV29-1 and TRBJ1-5 proteins, this CDR3 gives the full variable domain: SAVISQKPSRDICQRGTSLTIQCQVDSQVTMMFWYRQQPGQSLTLIATANQGSEATYESGFVIDKFPISRPNLTFSTLTVSNMSPEDSSIYLCSFQERPGQPQHFGDGTRLSIL.